This record looks at one T cell receptor (beta chain) sequence and its context. As yet, its antigen is unknown. Trimming stripped 6 bases from V and 3 bases from J, with 10 bases between. The CDR3 contains 13 residues. The germline CDR1 and CDR2 sequences are WSHSY and SAAADI. PCR was performed using 60 Vbeta and 13 Jbeta primers. Sequencing used immunoSEQ multiplex PCR; TCRdb keeps in-frame clones, though not all of them. This sample has some 150,000 clones, with roughly four fifths found just once. The sample belongs to a study of cytomegalovirus exposure and HLA in healthy donors. Study observations and caveats: According to reports, the classifier identified cytomegalovirus status with high specificity and sensitivity. Cytomegalovirus-associated status was assigned to about 160 TCR beta chains.

The V call is TRBV10-2, the J call TRBJ2-3, with D maybe TRBD2 (5 bases). Sample: PBMCs. This TCR came from a man aged 35 to 55 in good health and CMV-seropositive. The CDR3 region has the DNA TGCGCCAGCAGGGCACTAGATACAGATACGCAGTATTTT. Amino acids: CASRALDTDTQYF.